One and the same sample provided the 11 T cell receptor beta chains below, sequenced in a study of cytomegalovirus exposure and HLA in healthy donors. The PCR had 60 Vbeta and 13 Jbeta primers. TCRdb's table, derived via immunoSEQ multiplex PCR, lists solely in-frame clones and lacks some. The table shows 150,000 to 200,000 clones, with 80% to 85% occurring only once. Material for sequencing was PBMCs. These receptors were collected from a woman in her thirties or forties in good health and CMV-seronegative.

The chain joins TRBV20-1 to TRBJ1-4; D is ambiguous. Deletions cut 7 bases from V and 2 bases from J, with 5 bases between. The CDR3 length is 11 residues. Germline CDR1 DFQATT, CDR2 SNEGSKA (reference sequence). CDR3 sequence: CSVLTNEKLFF. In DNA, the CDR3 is TGCAGTGTTCTCACTAATGAAAAACTGTTTTTT.

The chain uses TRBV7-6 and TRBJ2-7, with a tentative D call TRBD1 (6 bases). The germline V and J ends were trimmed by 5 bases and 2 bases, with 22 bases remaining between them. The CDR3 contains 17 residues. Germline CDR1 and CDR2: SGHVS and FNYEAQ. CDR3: CASSPRTGQFGAYEQYF. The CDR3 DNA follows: TGTGCCAGCAGCCCTCGAACCGGACAGTTTGGGGCCTACGAGCAGTACTTC.

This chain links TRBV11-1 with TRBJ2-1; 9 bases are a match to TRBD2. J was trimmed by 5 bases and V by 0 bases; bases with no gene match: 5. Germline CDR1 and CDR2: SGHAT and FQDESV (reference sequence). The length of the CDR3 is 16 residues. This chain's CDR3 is CASSLARREGNNEQFF. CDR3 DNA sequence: TGTGCCAGCAGCTTAGCGCGGCGGGAGGGCAACAATGAGCAGTTCTTC.

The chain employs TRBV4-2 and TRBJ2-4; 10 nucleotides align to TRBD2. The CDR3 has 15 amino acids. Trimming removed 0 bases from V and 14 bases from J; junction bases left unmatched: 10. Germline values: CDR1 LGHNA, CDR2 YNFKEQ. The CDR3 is CASSQDPDSSGREYF. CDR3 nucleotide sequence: TGTGCCAGCAGCCAAGATCCGGATTCTAGCGGGAGAGAGTACTTC.

Here the CDR3 reads CASSIEGTGGRQPQHF. In DNA, the CDR3 is TGTGCCAGTAGTATCGAGGGAACAGGGGGAAGACAGCCCCAGCATTTT. The chain employs TRBV19 and TRBJ1-5; TRBD1 matches at 8 bases. Germline lookup yields CDR1 LNHDA and CDR2 SQIVND (reference sequence). The V segment lost 3 bases and the J segment 7 bases; nucleotides outside the gene matches: 11. The CDR3 contains 16 residues.

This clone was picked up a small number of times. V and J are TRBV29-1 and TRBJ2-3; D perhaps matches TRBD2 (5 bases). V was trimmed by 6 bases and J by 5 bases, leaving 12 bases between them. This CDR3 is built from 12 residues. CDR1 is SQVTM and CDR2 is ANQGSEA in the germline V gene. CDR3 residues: CSVLGPGDTQYF. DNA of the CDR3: TGCAGCGTACTAGGCCCGGGAGATACGCAGTATTTT.

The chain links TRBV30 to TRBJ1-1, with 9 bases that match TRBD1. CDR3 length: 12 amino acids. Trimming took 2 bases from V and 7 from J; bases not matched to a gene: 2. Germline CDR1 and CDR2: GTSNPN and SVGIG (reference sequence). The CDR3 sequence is CAWSPGQGEAFF. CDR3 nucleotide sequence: TGTGCCTGGAGTCCGGGACAGGGTGAAGCTTTCTTT.

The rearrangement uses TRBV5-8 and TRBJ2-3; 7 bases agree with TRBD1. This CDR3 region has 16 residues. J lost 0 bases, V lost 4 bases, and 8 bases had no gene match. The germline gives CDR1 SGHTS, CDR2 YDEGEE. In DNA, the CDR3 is TGTGCCAGCAGCACAGGGACAGAAACCAGCACAGATACGCAGTATTTT. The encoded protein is CASSTGTETSTDTQYF.

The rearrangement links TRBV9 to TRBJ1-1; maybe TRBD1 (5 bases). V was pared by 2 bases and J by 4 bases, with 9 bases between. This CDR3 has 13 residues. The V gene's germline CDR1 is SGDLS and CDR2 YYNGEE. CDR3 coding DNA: TGTGCCAGCAGCGTGGGGCGGGGCACTGAAGCTTTCTTT. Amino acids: CASSVGRGTEAFF.

The CDR3 nucleotides are TGTGCCAGCAGCAAAGGACACTCTGGGGCCAACGTCCTGACTTTC. This gives the protein CASSKGHSGANVLTF. The chain employs TRBV25-1 and TRBJ2-6, with D possibly TRBD1 on 5 matching bases. Trimming removed 6 bases from V and 0 bases from J, with 9 bases in between. The CDR3 contains 15 residues. Per the germline V gene, CDR1 is MGHDK and CDR2 is SYGVNS.

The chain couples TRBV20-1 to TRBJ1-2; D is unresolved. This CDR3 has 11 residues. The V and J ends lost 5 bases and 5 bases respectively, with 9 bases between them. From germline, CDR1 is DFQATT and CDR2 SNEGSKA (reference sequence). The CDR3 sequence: CSALSGYGYTF. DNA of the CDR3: TGCAGTGCTCTCTCGGGATATGGCTACACCTTC.